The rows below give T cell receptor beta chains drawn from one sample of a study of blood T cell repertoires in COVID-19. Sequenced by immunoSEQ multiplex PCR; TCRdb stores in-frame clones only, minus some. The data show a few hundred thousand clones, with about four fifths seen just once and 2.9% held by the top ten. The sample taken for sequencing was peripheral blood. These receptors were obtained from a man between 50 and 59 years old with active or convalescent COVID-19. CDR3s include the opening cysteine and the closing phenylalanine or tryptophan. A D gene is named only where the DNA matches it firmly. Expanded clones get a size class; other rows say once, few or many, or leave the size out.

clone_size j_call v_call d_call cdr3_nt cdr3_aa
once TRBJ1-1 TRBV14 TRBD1 TGTGCCAGCAGCCAACACACCGGGACAGTGAACACTGAAGCTTTCTTT CASSQHTGTVNTEAFF
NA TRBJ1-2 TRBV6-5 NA TGTGCCAGCTCCCTACAGGGATATGATGGCTACACCTTC CASSLQGYDGYTF
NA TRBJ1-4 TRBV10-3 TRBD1 TGTGCCATCAGTGAGTCGGCAGGGGGCAAGGATAATGAAAAACTGTTTTTT CAISESAGGKDNEKLFF
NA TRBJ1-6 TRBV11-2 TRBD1 TGTGCCAGCAGCTCAGCCGGACAGGGGAAGGGGCTCTCACCCCTCCACTTT CASSSAGQGKGLSPLHF
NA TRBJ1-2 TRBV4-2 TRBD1 TGTGCCAGCAGCCAGCCGGGACAGGGGCGTAACTATGGCTACACCTTC CASSQPGQGRNYGYTF
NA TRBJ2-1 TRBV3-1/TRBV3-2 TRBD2 TGTGCCAGCAGCCAAGAGCGGGAGGCGTACAATGAGCAGTTCTTC CASSQEREAYNEQFF
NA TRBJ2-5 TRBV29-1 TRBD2 TGCAGCGTTGTAGCGGGGGGGTGGGAGACCCAGTACTTC CSVVAGGWETQYF
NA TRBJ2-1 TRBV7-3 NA TGTGCCAGCAGCGCCCGGGAATCCCCCCGGAATGAGCAGTTCTTC CASSARESPRNEQFF
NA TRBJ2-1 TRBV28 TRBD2 TGTGCCAGCAGAGTGACTAGCGCGAGCTCCTACAATGAGCAGTTCTTC CASRVTSASSYNEQFF
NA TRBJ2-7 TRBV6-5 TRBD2 TGTGCCAGCAGTACCGGACTAGCGGGCTCCTACGAGCAGTACTTC CASSTGLAGSYEQYF
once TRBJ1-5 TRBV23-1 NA TGCGCCAGCAGTCTACCAGGGGAAGGGGGTCAGCCCCAGCATTTT CASSLPGEGGQPQHF
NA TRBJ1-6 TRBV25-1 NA TGTGCCAGCAGTGGATCCAAATTCAGGCCCCTCCACTTT CASSGSKFRPLHF
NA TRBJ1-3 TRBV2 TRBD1 TGTGCCAGCAGAATGGGACAGAGAAACACCATATATTTT CASRMGQRNTIYF
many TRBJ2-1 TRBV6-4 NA TGTGCCAGCAGTGACTCGCCCGGGTACGGTGAGCAGTTCTTC CASSDSPGYGEQFF
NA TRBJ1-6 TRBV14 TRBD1 TGTGCCAGCAGCTACGGACAGGGGGTTGAGAATTCACCCCTCCACTTT CASSYGQGVENSPLHF
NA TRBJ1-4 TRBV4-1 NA TGCGCCAGCAGCCCTACCGGAGGGCAAGGGAATGAAAAACTGTTTTTT CASSPTGGQGNEKLFF
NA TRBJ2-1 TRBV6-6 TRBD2 TGTGCCAGCAGTCCACTAGCGGGATCCTACAATGAGCAGTTCTTC CASSPLAGSYNEQFF
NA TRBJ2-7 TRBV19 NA TGTGCCAGTAGTTCCCGGGACTTCCGCTACGAGCAGTACTTC CASSSRDFRYEQYF
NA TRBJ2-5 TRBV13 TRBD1 TGTGCCAGTCAACAGGGGAGTGTGGTTGGAGAGACCCAGTACTTC CASQQGSVVGETQYF
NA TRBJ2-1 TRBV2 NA TGTGCCAGCAGTGTATTCCCCCGGGAAAATGAGCAGTTCTTC CASSVFPRENEQFF
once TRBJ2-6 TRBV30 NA TGTGCCTGGAGTGTGAGTGGGGCCAACGTCCTGACTTTC CAWSVSGANVLTF
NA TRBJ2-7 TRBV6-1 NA TGTGCCAGCAGTGAATGGGCGGGTCCCTACGAGCAGTACTTC CASSEWAGPYEQYF
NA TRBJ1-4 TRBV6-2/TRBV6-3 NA TGTGCCAGCAGCCCTACCATTGGGGCCCTTAATGAAAAACTGTTTTTT CASSPTIGALNEKLFF
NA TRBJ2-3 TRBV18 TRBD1 TGTGCCAGCTCACCGGGAAGGGGGCCGGCAGATACGCAGTATTTT CASSPGRGPADTQYF
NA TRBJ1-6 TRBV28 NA TGTGCCAGCAGCCTCCCCGGGGGGGCCTATTCACCCCTCCACTTT CASSLPGGAYSPLHF
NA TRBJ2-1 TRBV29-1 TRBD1 TGCAGCGCCGACGGGACAGAGTACAATGAGGGGTTCTTC CSADGTEYNEGFF
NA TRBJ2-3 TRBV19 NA TGTGCCAGTAGTTCCGGGACTTTCACAGATACGCAGTATTTT CASSSGTFTDTQYF
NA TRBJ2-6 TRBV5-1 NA TGCGCCAGCAGCTGGGCAGTCAGCTCTGGGGCCAACGTCCTGACTTTC CASSWAVSSGANVLTF
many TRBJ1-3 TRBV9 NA TGTGCCAGCAGCGTAGTAGCGGTCGGCTCTGGAAACACCATATATTTT CASSVVAVGSGNTIYF
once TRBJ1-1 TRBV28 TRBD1 TGTGCCAGCAGTCCTACTGGGACAGGGAGAGCTTTCTTT CASSPTGTGRAFF
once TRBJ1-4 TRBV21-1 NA TGTGCCAGCAGCAATACGGGACAGGGAAGATACTATGAAAAACTGTTTTTT CASSNTGQGRYYEKLFF
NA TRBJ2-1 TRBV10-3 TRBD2 TGTGCCATCAGTCCCCAACCGGGACTAAGCTACAATGAGCAGTTCTTC CAISPQPGLSYNEQFF
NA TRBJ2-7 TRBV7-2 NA TGTGCCAGCAGCCAGGCACAGGGCCCCTACTACGAGCAGTACTTC CASSQAQGPYYEQYF
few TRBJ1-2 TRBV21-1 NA TGTGCCAGCAACCTGACAGGCCCCTATGGCTACACCTTC CASNLTGPYGYTF
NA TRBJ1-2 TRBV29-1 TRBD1 TGCAGCATCTATGGACAGGCCCCTAACTATGGCTACACCTTC CSIYGQAPNYGYTF
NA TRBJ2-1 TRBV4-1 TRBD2 TGCGCCAGCAGCCAAGATGGGGCTAGCGGAGCCTACAATGAGCAGTTCTTC CASSQDGASGAYNEQFF
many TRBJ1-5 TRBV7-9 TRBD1 TGTGCCAGCAGCCCGGACAGGGACAGGGCCCAGCATTTT CASSPDRDRAQHF
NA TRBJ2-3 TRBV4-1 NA TGCGCCAGCAGCCAAGAACGCCTGAGCGATGGCACAGATACGCAGTATTTT CASSQERLSDGTDTQYF
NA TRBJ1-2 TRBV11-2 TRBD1 TGTGCCAGCAGCCAAGAGACAGGGGGCGATGGCTACACCTTC CASSQETGGDGYTF
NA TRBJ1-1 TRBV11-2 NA TGTGCCAGCAGCTTAAGGGAGGTTTCTGAAGCTTTCTTT CASSLREVSEAFF
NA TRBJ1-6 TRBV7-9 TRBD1 TGTGCCAGCAGCCCCGCGCCGGGACAGGGGGCTTCCCGGATATCCCTCCACTTT CASSPAPGQGASRISLHF
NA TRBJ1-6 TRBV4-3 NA TGCGCCAGCAGCCCAGTTAGGGACTTTGAGGTAAGCTCACCCCTCCACTTT CASSPVRDFEVSSPLHF
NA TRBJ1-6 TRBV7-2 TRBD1 TGTGCCAGCAGCCCCCGACAGGGAGAGAGGTCACCCCTCCACTTT CASSPRQGERSPLHF
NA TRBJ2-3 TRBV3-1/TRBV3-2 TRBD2 TGTGCCAGCAGCCAAGATTTTCGCGGGAGAAGCACAGATACGCAGTATTTT CASSQDFRGRSTDTQYF
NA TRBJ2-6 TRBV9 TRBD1 TGTGCCAGCAGCTCCCGCGGACAGGGTGAAGCGGGGGCCAACGTCCTGACTTTC CASSSRGQGEAGANVLTF
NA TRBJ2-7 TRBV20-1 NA TGCAGCGTCAGTCAGTACGAGCAGTACTTC CSVSQYEQYF
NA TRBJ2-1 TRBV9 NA TGTGCCAGCAGCGTAGATGTGGGAGAGTCCTACAATGAGCAGTTCTTC CASSVDVGESYNEQFF
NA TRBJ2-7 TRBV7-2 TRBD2 TGTGCCAGCAGCCGGACTAGCGGTTCCTACGAGCAGTACTTC CASSRTSGSYEQYF
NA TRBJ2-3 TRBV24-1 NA TGTGCCACCAGTGACCCCAGGGCGACAGATACGCAGTATTTT CATSDPRATDTQYF
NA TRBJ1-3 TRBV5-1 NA TGCGCCAGCAGCTTGGTGGCGACAGCCTCTGGAAACACCATATATTTT CASSLVATASGNTIYF
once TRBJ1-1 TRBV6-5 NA TGTGCCAGCAGTTACAGGGAGGGGAACACTGAAGCTTTCTTT CASSYREGNTEAFF
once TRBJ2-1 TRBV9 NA TGTGCCAGCAGCGTAGCCGGGGGCAATGAGCAGTTCTTC CASSVAGGNEQFF
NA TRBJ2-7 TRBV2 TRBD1 TGTGCCAGCAGAGTACAGGGGGCATCTTACGAGCAGTACTTC CASRVQGASYEQYF
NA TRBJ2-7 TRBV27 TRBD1 TGTGCCAGCAGTTATAGGGGGCCCCCCTACGAGCAGTACTTC CASSYRGPPYEQYF
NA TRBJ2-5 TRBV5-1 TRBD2 TGCGCCAGCAGCTTGTCAGGACTAGCGGGAGTGGGAGAGACCCAGTACTTC CASSLSGLAGVGETQYF
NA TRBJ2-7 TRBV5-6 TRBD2 TGTGCCAGCACCCCTTGGCGGGGGATGTACGAGCAGTACTTC CASTPWRGMYEQYF
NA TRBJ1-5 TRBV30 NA TGTGCCTGGAGATCCGGACGGAGGGAGAATCAGCCCCAGCATTTT CAWRSGRRENQPQHF
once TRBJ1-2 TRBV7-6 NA TGTGCCAGCAGCTTAGGTCCGGGGCGCGGGATGCAGTGGGGCTACACCTTC CASSLGPGRGMQWGYTF
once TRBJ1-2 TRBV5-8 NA TGTGCCAGCAGCGTTACCGGGACATCGAACTATGGCTACACCTTC CASSVTGTSNYGYTF
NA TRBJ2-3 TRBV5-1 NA TGCGCCAGCAGCTTGCTCAGTAGCACAGATACGCAGTATTTT CASSLLSSTDTQYF